The 16 T cell receptor beta chains reported below all come from one sample, sequenced in a study of blood T cell repertoires in COVID-19. Produced via immunoSEQ multiplex PCR; TCRdb's table is partial and in-frame only. The sample records about half a million clones, approximately 91% being singletons. Input material: PBMCs or T cells enriched from blood (not recorded which). The receptors here all came from a woman in her sixties or seventies who had recovered from COVID-19.

The chain is built from TRBV6-5 and TRBJ1-1, with D unclear. The CDR3 consists of 13 residues. Germline assignment: CDR1 MNHEY and CDR2 SVGAGI. V was pared by 0 bases and J by 7 bases, with 9 bases between. CDR3 DNA sequence: TGTGCCAGCAGTTACTCTGGAGGAATTGAAGCTTTCTTT. Protein product: CASSYSGGIEAFF.

The chain joins TRBV18 to TRBJ1-4; D not resolved. Germline V gene lookup returns CDR1 KGHSH and CDR2 LQKENI. This CDR3 has 15 residues. V lost 4 bases and J lost 3, with 12 bases in between. For the CDR3, the DNA is TGTGCCAGCTCACTGAATCGGGAGGCTAATGAAAAACTGTTTTTT. It is translated as CASSLNREANEKLFF.

There are a few counts of this clone. The genes are TRBV28 and TRBJ1-5; 9 positions match TRBD1. The CDR3 covers 15 residues. V was clipped by 6 bases and J by 4 bases; unmatched bases: 7. Germline-derived CDR1 and CDR2 are MDHEN and SYDVKM. The CDR3 here is CASSPGTGLNQPQHF. CDR3 DNA sequence: TGTGCCAGCAGCCCGGGGACAGGGTTGAATCAGCCCCAGCATTTT.

J is TRBJ2-7 and V is TRBV25-1, with 8 bases identical to TRBD2. The germline V gene has CDR1 MGHDK and CDR2 SYGVNS. With V trimmed by 10 bases and J by 0 bases, 11 bases remained unmatched. CDR3 size: 15 residues. In DNA, the CDR3 is TGTGCCACCTCCCGGGGGGGTTCGGGCTCCTACGAGCAGTACGTC. Translated, it gives CATSRGGSGSYEQYV.

This chain connects TRBV15 to TRBJ1-3; D ambiguous. V was trimmed by 0 bases and J by 0 bases, leaving 6 bases between them. Germline CDR1 is LNHNV and CDR2 is YYDKDF (reference sequence). The CDR3 extends over 15 amino acids. CDR3 amino acids: CATSRDPSSGNTIYF. The CDR3 DNA is TGTGCCACCAGCAGAGACCCCTCCTCTGGAAACACCATATATTTT.

As for this clone: The same CDR3 can be traced to other DNA sequences in this sample. This chain connects TRBV5-1 to TRBJ1-1, with a weak D call TRBD1 (5 bases). V was trimmed by 0 bases and J by 2 bases, leaving 8 bases between them. CDR1 SGHRS and CDR2 YFSETQ come from the germline V gene. The CDR3 extends over 14 amino acids. CDR3 DNA sequence: TGCGCCAGCAGCTTGGTTACAGGCAACACTGAAGCTTTCTTT. This encodes CASSLVTGNTEAFF.

This sequence joins TRBV5-1 and TRBJ2-5; D might be TRBD2 (6 bases). This CDR3 has 14 amino acids. In germline, CDR1 is SGHRS, CDR2 YFSETQ. With 4 bases removed from V and 1 base from J, the gap between germline ends came to 11 bases. DNA for the CDR3: TGCGCCAGCAGCGGGGGGTTAGTCCAAGAGACCCAGTACTTC. It specifies CASSGGLVQETQYF.

In its sample, this clone was seen a few times. The chain couples TRBV6-4 to TRBJ2-5, with TRBD1 matching over 9 bases. With 5 bases clipped from V and 4 bases from J, the junction kept 11 bases outside the gene matches. The CDR3 is 16 residues long. The germline V gene has CDR1 MRHNA and CDR2 SNTAGT. The CDR3 nucleotides are TGTGCCAGCAGTCCCCCCGGGACAGGGAAGGGAGAGACCCAGTACTTC. This codes for CASSPPGTGKGETQYF.

The chain employs TRBV13 and TRBJ1-3; TRBD1 might be the D (6 bases). The CDR3 extends over 15 amino acids. Germline CDR1 reads PRHDT; CDR2 reads FYEKMQ (reference sequence). V lost 4 bases, J lost 4 bases, and 14 bases lay in between. The CDR3 here is CASSSHTGSGNTIYF. The CDR3 region has the DNA TGTGCCAGCAGCTCCCATACAGGGTCCGGAAACACCATATATTTT. Drawing the rest from reference TRBV13 and TRBJ1-3, the complete variable domain is AAGVIQSPRHLIKEKRETATLKCYPIPRHDTVYWYQQGPGQDPQFLISFYEKMQSDKGSIPDRFSAQQFSDYHSELNMSSLELGDSALYFCASSSHTGSGNTIYFGEGSWLTVV.

The rearrangement uses TRBV5-6 and TRBJ2-5, with a tentative D call TRBD2 (6 bases). V lost 4 bases to trimming and J lost 7 bases, with 20 bases between them. Germline V gives CDR1 SGHDT, CDR2 YYEEEE. This CDR3 is built from 15 residues. The DNA for the CDR3 is TGTGCCAGCAGCGGGACCCCCGGGACTGGCTGGACCCAGTACTTC. It encodes CASSGTPGTGWTQYF.

The chain joins TRBV10-3 to TRBJ1-1, with 10 bases aligning to TRBD1. Unmatched junction bases numbered 6, after V lost 6 bases and J lost 11 bases. The CDR3 has 12 residues. Germline V CDR1 and CDR2: ENHRY, SYGVKD. The CDR3 region is CAIRGTGEKAFF. CDR3 in DNA: TGTGCCATCAGGGGGACAGGGGAAAAGGCTTTCTTT.

The chain has TRBV5-5 and TRBJ1-2, with D possibly being TRBD1 (6 bases). Trimming left V 3 bases short and J 2 bases short, with 14 bases between. The CDR3 totals 15 residues. Germline V gives CDR1 SGHKS, CDR2 YYEKEE (reference sequence). The CDR3 sequence: CASSYTAGQNYGYTF. The CDR3 bases are TGTGCCAGCAGCTATACCGCTGGACAGAACTATGGCTACACCTTC.

The genes are TRBV5-1 and TRBJ2-1; D possibly corresponds to TRBD1 (6 bases). This CDR3 contains 15 residues. V dropped 4 bases and J dropped 5 bases, with 16 bases sitting between them. Per germline, CDR1 SGHRS and CDR2 YFSETQ. In DNA, the CDR3 is TGCGCCAGCAGCAGGACAGTGGGGACGGACAATGAGCAGTTCTTC. It encodes CASSRTVGTDNEQFF.

CDR3 protein: CATSRRGRDQPQHF. The CDR3 bases are TGTGCCACCAGTCGCAGGGGGCGCGATCAGCCCCAGCATTTT. The chain has TRBV24-1 and TRBJ1-5; 8 bases are shared with TRBD1. J lost 5 bases, V lost 6 bases, and 5 bases had no gene match. Germline CDR1 and CDR2: KGHDR and SFDVKD. There are 14 residues in the CDR3.

This sequence joins TRBV19 and TRBJ2-2, with 7 bases aligning to TRBD2. Unmatched junction bases numbered 12, after V lost 7 bases and J lost 7 bases. The germline V gene encodes CDR1 LNHDA and CDR2 SQIVND (reference sequence). The CDR3 sequence is 15 residues long. The DNA for the CDR3 is TGTGCCAGTATCAGTGCGGGGAGGGATGTCGGGGAGCTGTTTTTT. Protein product: CASISAGRDVGELFF.

The V call is TRBV21-1, the J call TRBJ2-3; no check of the table's D call, TRBD2, against the DNA was made. TRBV21-1 is annotated as a pseudogene. The CDR3 runs to 12 residues. CDR3 amino acids: CASSLFGDTQYF. The DNA of the CDR3 is TGTGCCAGCAGCCTGTTCGGAGATACGCAGTATTTT.